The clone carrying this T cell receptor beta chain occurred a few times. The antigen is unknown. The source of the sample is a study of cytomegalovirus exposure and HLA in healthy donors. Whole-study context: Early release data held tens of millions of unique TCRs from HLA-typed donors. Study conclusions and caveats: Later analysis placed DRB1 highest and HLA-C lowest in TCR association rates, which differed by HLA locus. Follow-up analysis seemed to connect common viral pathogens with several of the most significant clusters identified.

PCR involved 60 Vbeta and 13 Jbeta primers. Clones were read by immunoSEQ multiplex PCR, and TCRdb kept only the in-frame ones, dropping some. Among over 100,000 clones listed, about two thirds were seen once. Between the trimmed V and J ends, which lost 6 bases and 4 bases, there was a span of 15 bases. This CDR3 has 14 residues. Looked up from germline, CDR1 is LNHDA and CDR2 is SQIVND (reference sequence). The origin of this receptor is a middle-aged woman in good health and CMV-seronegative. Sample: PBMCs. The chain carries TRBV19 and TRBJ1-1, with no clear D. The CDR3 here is CASREPDGATEAFF. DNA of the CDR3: TGTGCCAGTAGGGAACCTGACGGAGCCACTGAAGCTTTCTTT.